Each of the 26 T cell receptor beta chains below was sequenced from the same sample in a study of blood T cell repertoires in COVID-19. Libraries were prepared by immunoSEQ multiplex PCR; TCRdb keeps only in-frame clonotypes and omits some of them. Here the sample spans fewer than 500,000 clones, roughly four fifths being singletons. The specimen was peripheral blood. The source is a human donor with acute or convalescent COVID-19. The donor label of this sample is uncertain.

The chain couples TRBV19 to TRBJ1-2, with D maybe TRBD1 (5 bases). Germline-derived CDR1 and CDR2 are LNHDA and SQIVND (reference sequence). V was cut by 3 bases and J by 2 bases, with 10 bases left in between. The CDR3 length is 14 residues. The CDR3 DNA reads TGTGCCAGTAGTATCGGTAGACAGAACTATGGCTACACCTTC. It yields the protein CASSIGRQNYGYTF.

The chain uses TRBV27 and TRBJ1-5; the D is unclear. The CDR3 has 13 amino acids. Trimming shortened V by 3 bases and J by 9 bases, and 12 bases separated the two germline ends. The germline gives CDR1 MNHEY, CDR2 SMNVEV (reference sequence). In DNA, the CDR3 is TGTGCCAGCAGTTTTAGCTTTAGAATGCCCCAGCATTTT. It yields the protein CASSFSFRMPQHF.

The chain recombines TRBV2 with TRBJ2-1, with 11 positions matching TRBD2. Trimming removed 6 bases from V and 2 bases from J; junction bases left unmatched: 12. In germline, CDR1 is SNHLY, CDR2 FYNNEI. There are 18 residues in the CDR3. The CDR3 is CASSLGLAGSGTYNEQFF. Here the CDR3 DNA reads TGTGCCAGCAGCCTTGGACTAGCGGGCTCCGGTACCTACAATGAGCAGTTCTTC.

The chain has TRBV19 and TRBJ1-1, with D hard to call. Trimming took off 7 bases at V and 2 bases at J, with 17 bases between the two ends. The germline CDR1 and CDR2 sequences are LNHDA and SQIVND (reference sequence). The CDR3 is 15 amino acids. The CDR3: CASITPGHGNTEAFF. The CDR3, as DNA: TGTGCCAGTATCACCCCAGGTCACGGCAACACTGAAGCTTTCTTT.

This chain connects TRBV2 to TRBJ2-5, with D tentatively TRBD2 (5 bases). This CDR3 has 14 amino acids. Trimming took off 5 bases at V and 2 bases at J, with 12 bases between the two ends. Germline lookup yields CDR1 SNHLY and CDR2 FYNNEI. This CDR3 is CASSLGQRQETQYF. The CDR3 region has the DNA TGTGCCAGCAGTTTAGGGCAGCGGCAAGAGACCCAGTACTTC.

The rearrangement links TRBV18 to TRBJ2-7, with a tentative D call TRBD1 (6 bases). The CDR3 contains 14 residues. V gave up 3 bases and J gave up 3 bases, with 12 bases separating them. Germline loops: CDR1 KGHSH, CDR2 LQKENI. CDR3 in DNA: TGTGCCAGCTCACCGGACAGTTCGTTCTACGAGCAGTACTTC. Protein sequence: CASSPDSSFYEQYF. Full variable domain (rest looked up from reference TRBV18 and TRBJ2-7): NAGVMQNPRHLVRRRGQEARLRCSPMKGHSHVYWYRQLPEEGLKFMVYLQKENIIDESGMPKERFSAEFPKEGPSILRIQQVVRGDSAAYFCASSPDSSFYEQYFGPGTRLTVT.

The chain links TRBV10-1 to TRBJ1-1; TRBD1 aligns across 8 bases. CDR3 length: 15 residues. Germline CDR1 is WNHNN and CDR2 is SYGVQD (reference sequence). The J segment lost 2 bases and the V segment lost 2 bases, leaving 4 bases of the junction unmatched. CDR3 region: CASSEPGQGNTEAFF. The CDR3 DNA sequence: TGCGCCAGCAGTGAGCCTGGACAGGGAAACACTGAAGCTTTCTTT.

The CDR3 sequence is CASSKGSYRADGYTF. CDR3 bases: TGTGCCAGCAGTAAAGGTTCCTACAGGGCGGATGGCTACACCTTC. The chain carries TRBV6-6 and TRBJ1-2; possibly TRBD1 for D (6 bases). The CDR3 loop spans 15 amino acids. Trimming cost V 5 bases and J 6 bases, with 19 bases left between them. In germline, CDR1 is MNHNY, CDR2 SVGAGI (reference sequence).

The chain joins TRBV6-5 to TRBJ1-4; D ambiguous. Germline V CDR1 and CDR2: MNHEY, SVGAGI. CDR3 length equals 14 residues. Trimming took 0 bases from V and 7 from J, leaving 9 bases between them. CDR3 sequence: CASSYSRSFEKLFF. The CDR3 DNA reads as TGTGCCAGCAGTTACTCGAGAAGTTTTGAAAAACTGTTTTTT.

The V call is TRBV7-2, the J call TRBJ2-1, with 8 bases fitting TRBD2. Trimming at V came to 3 bases and at J to 0 bases, leaving 4 bases not matched to a gene. The germline CDR1 and CDR2 sequences are SGHTA and FQGNSA. This CDR3 is built from 16 residues. The CDR3 bases are TGTGCCAGCAGCTTCACTAGCGGATTCTCCTACAATGAGCAGTTCTTC. As protein: CASSFTSGFSYNEQFF. Full variable domain (missing parts from reference TRBV7-2 and TRBJ2-1): GAGVSQSPSNKVTEKGKDVELRCDPISGHTALYWYRQSLGQGLEFLIYFQGNSAPDKSGLPSDRFSAERTGGSVSTLTIQRTQQEDSAVYLCASSFTSGFSYNEQFFGPGTRLTVL.

V is TRBV5-4 and J is TRBJ2-5; a weak D match, TRBD2 (6 bases). CDR1 and CDR2 from the germline V gene are SGHNT and YYREEE (reference sequence). The ends were cut back, 0 bases at V and 0 bases at J, with 9 bases in the middle. The CDR3 spans 15 residues. For the CDR3, the DNA is TGTGCCAGCAGCTTGGCCGGGGGTGACCAAGAGACCCAGTACTTC. Its translation: CASSLAGGDQETQYF.

This chain uses TRBV19 with TRBJ2-7; a possible D gene is TRBD1 (5 bases). The germline V gene has CDR1 LNHDA and CDR2 SQIVND (reference sequence). The V end lost 5 bases, the J end lost 0 bases, and 14 bases lay between the germline ends. This CDR3 spans 15 amino acids. DNA of the CDR3: TGTGCCAGTAGTCGGGCAGGGATCGACTCCTACGAGCAGTACTTC. This encodes CASSRAGIDSYEQYF.

CDR3 in amino acids: CASSLRSAGGPTDEQYF. The CDR3 region has the DNA TGTGCCAGCAGCTTACGCTCAGCGGGAGGGCCGACTGACGAGCAGTACTTC. This chain connects TRBV7-9 to TRBJ2-7; 10 nucleotides line up with TRBD2. V shed 2 bases, J shed 5 bases, and the junction held 12 bases outside the gene matches. Germline assignment: CDR1 SEHNR and CDR2 FQNEAQ (reference sequence). The CDR3 has 17 residues.

This chain joins TRBV14 and TRBJ2-5, with D perhaps matching TRBD2 (6 bases). Germline assignment: CDR1 SGHDN and CDR2 FVKESK. Trimming took 0 bases from V and 1 from J, leaving 15 bases between them. CDR3 length: 17 residues. The CDR3 loop is CASSQDVLRDLQETQYF. The CDR3, as DNA: TGTGCCAGCAGCCAAGATGTGTTGCGGGACCTCCAAGAGACCCAGTACTTC.

The chain carries TRBV5-5 and TRBJ1-5, with 7 nucleotides matching TRBD1. This CDR3 is 16 amino acids long. J lost 2 bases, V lost 3 bases, and 8 bases had no gene match. CDR1 is SGHKS, CDR2 YYEKEE, per germline (reference sequence). CDR3 residues: CASSSRADRGNQPQHF. In DNA, the CDR3 is TGTGCCAGCAGCTCGAGGGCCGACAGGGGCAATCAGCCCCAGCATTTT.

The chain is built from TRBV7-8 and TRBJ1-2, with 7 bases identical to TRBD1. V trimming: 5 bases; J trimming: 4 bases; junction bases outside the gene matches: 7. The germline CDR1 and CDR2 sequences are SGHVS and FQNEAQ. The CDR3 is 14 amino acids. Here the CDR3 reads CASSPQGGGYGYTF. The CDR3 bases are TGTGCCAGCAGCCCCCAGGGGGGTGGCTATGGCTACACCTTC. Full variable domain (outside the CDR3, taken from reference TRBV7-8 and TRBJ1-2): GAGVSQSPRYKVAKRGQDVALRCDPISGHVSLFWYQQALGQGPEFLTYFQNEAQLDKSGLPSDRFFAERPEGSVSTLKIQRTQQEDSAVYLCASSPQGGGYGYTFGSGTRLTVV.

The rearrangement joins TRBV5-1 to TRBJ1-5; perhaps TRBD1 as D (6 bases). Germline CDR1 is SGHRS and CDR2 is YFSETQ. The germline V and J ends were trimmed by 1 base and 5 bases, with 13 bases remaining between them. This CDR3 region has 15 residues. The CDR3 here is CASSLIAGVDQPQHF. The CDR3 nucleotides are TGCGCCAGCAGCTTGATTGCAGGGGTTGATCAGCCCCAGCATTTT.

V gene TRBV19 combines with J gene TRBJ1-1; D is ambiguous. Trimming removed 5 bases from V and 6 bases from J, with 13 bases in between. CDR3 length: 13 amino acids. CDR1 is LNHDA and CDR2 is SQIVND in the germline V gene (reference sequence). CDR3 sequence: CASSSVKGAEAFF. CDR3 in DNA: TGTGCCAGTAGTTCGGTGAAAGGAGCTGAAGCTTTCTTT.

This clone was recorded a few times. This rearrangement joins TRBV10-1 to TRBJ1-6; D call uncertain. Trimming stripped 4 bases from V and 7 bases from J, with 8 bases between. This CDR3 contains 13 residues. Germline assignment: CDR1 WNHNN and CDR2 SYGVQD (reference sequence). The CDR3 nucleotides read TGCGCCAGCAGTGTAACGGTCAATTCACCCCTCCACTTT. This gives the protein CASSVTVNSPLHF.

This clone was counted a single time. CDR3 loop: CASKAGVDGYTF. Here the CDR3 DNA reads TGTGCCAGCAAAGCAGGGGTGGATGGCTACACCTTC. The genes are TRBV25-1 and TRBJ1-2, with D perhaps TRBD1 (6 bases). Germline V gene data show CDR1 as MGHDK and CDR2 as SYGVNS. V shed 7 bases and J shed 6 bases, with 12 bases lying between them. CDR3 length: 12 amino acids.

The chain recombines TRBV19 with TRBJ2-2, with TRBD1 identical over 10 bases. Germline V lookup: CDR1 LNHDA, CDR2 SQIVND (reference sequence). The CDR3 has 16 amino acids. V was pared by 6 bases and J by 3 bases, with 7 bases of the junction left unmatched. This CDR3 reads CASRKIGTGDTGELFF. As DNA, the CDR3 is TGTGCCAGTAGGAAGATTGGGACAGGGGACACCGGGGAGCTGTTTTTT.

This chain uses TRBV25-1 with TRBJ1-2; TRBD1 matches at 8 bases. V lost 6 bases and J lost 8; bases outside the gene matches: 8. This CDR3 is 13 amino acids long. Per germline, CDR1 MGHDK and CDR2 SYGVNS. In DNA, the CDR3 is TGTGCCAGCAGGAACGGACAGGGAGACGGCTACACCTTC. Encoded protein: CASRNGQGDGYTF.

V is TRBV3-1 (or the pseudogene TRBV3-2) and J is TRBJ1-2; maybe TRBD1 (6 bases). CDR3 length equals 13 residues. Trimming removed 10 bases from V and 5 bases from J, with 17 bases in between. Germline V gene lookup returns CDR1 LGHDT and CDR2 YNNKEL (reference sequence). The CDR3 DNA reads as TGTGCCACGGGAACAGGGTTTTCGTATGGCTACACCTTC. This translates into CATGTGFSYGYTF.

The V gene is TRBV5-6, the J gene TRBJ1-6; TRBD1 agrees at 8 bases. V shed 2 bases, J shed 11 bases, and the junction held 6 bases outside the gene matches. Germline CDR1 SGHDT, CDR2 YYEEEE. This CDR3 comprises 14 residues. The CDR3: CASSFSGGAAPLHF. DNA of the CDR3: TGTGCCAGCAGCTTTTCAGGGGGCGCGGCACCCCTCCACTTT.

This sequence joins TRBV5-5 and TRBJ2-1; 7 bases agree with TRBD2. This CDR3 has 15 amino acids. The J segment lost 1 base and the V segment lost 0 bases, leaving 1 base of the junction unmatched. CDR1 and CDR2 from the germline V gene are SGHKS and YYEKEE (reference sequence). The DNA for the CDR3 is TGTGCCAGCAGCTTGGTACTAGCGTCCTACAATGAGCAGTTCTTC. Translating it yields CASSLVLASYNEQFF.

The rearrangement uses TRBV15 and TRBJ1-5; 9 bases agree with TRBD1. Germline trimming cut 2 bases from V and 7 bases from J; bases unmatched to any gene: 0. CDR1 and CDR2 (germline): LNHNV, YYDKDF (reference sequence). The CDR3 length is 13 residues. DNA of the CDR3: TGTGCCACCAGCAGAACAGGGGGCCAGCCCCAGCATTTT. Its protein product is CATSRTGGQPQHF.